A single sample is the source of the 12 T cell receptor beta chains below, sequenced in a study of blood T cells in healthy people across ages. Sample-barcoded 5' priming and a J-beta primer mix drove a second PCR of about 6 to 11 cycles. TCRdb reanalysed the 5' RACE reads using MiXCR and keeps one entry per CDR3 protein. The repertoire has around 520,000 distinct CDR3 sequences, roughly a quarter of them found once; the top ten carry 3% to 4.5%. These data are also associated with another study on T cells of mothers and their children.

Input material: blood. The receptors originated from a boy younger than 10 in good health.

V gene TRBV21-1 combines with J gene TRBJ2-5; the D call of TRBD1 is as the table states it, not checked on the DNA. TRBV21-1 is annotated as a pseudogene. This CDR3 has 16 amino acids. The CDR3, as DNA: TGTGCCAGCAGCAAAGCTCGAGAGAGGGGCCAAGAGACCCAGTACTTC. Encoded protein: CASSKARERGQETQYF.

The gene calls are TRBV7-8 and TRBJ2-4; TRBD1 aligns across 7 bases. J gave up 7 bases and V 2 bases, and 5 bases lay outside the gene matches. Germline V gene sequence: CDR1 SGHVS, CDR2 FQNEAQ. CDR3 length: 14 amino acids. The chain's CDR3 is CASSLKQGWNIQYF. The DNA for the CDR3 is TGTGCCAGCAGCTTAAAACAGGGGTGGAACATTCAGTACTTC.

Ten or more counts support this clonotype. The chain uses TRBV29-1 and TRBJ2-4; D remains unclear. This CDR3 spans 12 amino acids. Germline V gene data show CDR1 as SQVTM and CDR2 as ANQGSEA. V lost 4 bases to trimming and J lost 0 bases, with 4 bases between them. This CDR3 reads CSVALAKNIQYF. DNA for the CDR3: TGCAGCGTTGCTCTAGCCAAAAACATTCAGTACTTC.

For this clonotype: Given the absence of the conserved phenylalanine or tryptophan at the CDR3 end, a read error is likely. The chain couples TRBV11-2 to TRBJ2-3; D remains unclear. V shed 3 bases and J shed 5 bases, with 9 bases lying between them. The germline gives CDR1 SGHAT, CDR2 FQNNGV. CDR3 length: 13 amino acids. In DNA, the CDR3 is TGTGCCAGCAGCTTGGGTAATGAAGATACGCAGTATCTT. This encodes CASSLGNEDTQYL.

The chain links TRBV29-1 to TRBJ2-5, with TRBD2 identical over 7 bases. The J call is doubtful: the DNA matches TRBJ2-7 better. Germline V CDR1 and CDR2: SQVTM, ANQGSEA. The CDR3 is made up of 15 amino acids. The CDR3 DNA follows: TGCAGCGTTGAAGAACCAGCGGGACTGATCTACGAGCAGTACTTC. It codes for CSVEEPAGLIYEQYF.

There are a few counts of this clonotype. The V gene is TRBV12-3 or TRBV12-4, the J gene TRBJ2-1, with 8 bases fitting TRBD2. The J call may be wrong; the DNA end is better matched by TRBJ2-5. This CDR3 is built from 15 residues. The chain's CDR3 is CASSLAGTRWETQYF. CDR3 bases: TGTGCCAGCAGTTTAGCCGGGACTAGGTGGGAGACCCAGTACTTC.

The rearrangement links TRBV6-6 to TRBJ1-2; TRBD1 might be the D (5 bases). V was clipped by 2 bases and J by 5 bases, with 9 bases between them. CDR1 and CDR2 from the germline V gene are MNHNY and SVGAGI (reference sequence). There are 13 residues in the CDR3. The CDR3 DNA is TGTGCCAGCAGTTACCGCGACAGTTATGGCTACACCTTC. Translation gives CASSYRDSYGYTF.

The chain recombines TRBV5-1 with TRBJ2-5; D is unclear. The germline V and J ends were trimmed by 0 bases and 0 bases, with 9 bases remaining between them. CDR1 and CDR2 from the germline V gene are SGHRS and YFSETQ. The CDR3 consists of 15 residues. Written as DNA, the CDR3 is TGCGCCAGCAGCTTGGGAAGGCGGTACCAAGAGACCCAGTACTTC. It is translated as CASSLGRRYQETQYF.

In its sample, this clonotype was seen many times. The CDR3 protein is CASSVDSYSGNTIYF. CDR3 bases: TGTGCCAGCAGCGTCGACAGCTACTCTGGAAACACCATATATTTT. The rearrangement links TRBV2 to TRBJ1-3; TRBD1 might be the D (5 bases). In germline, CDR1 is SNHLY, CDR2 FYNNEI. V lost 6 bases to trimming and J lost 0 bases, with 12 bases between them. This CDR3 contains 15 residues. Drawing the rest from reference TRBV2 and TRBJ1-3, the complete variable domain is EPEVTQTPSHQVTQMGQEVILRCVPISNHLYFYWYRQILGQKVEFLVSFYNNEISEKSEIFDDQFSVERPDGSNFTLKIRSTKLEDSAMYFCASSVDSYSGNTIYFGEGSWLTVV.

In this sample, this clonotype turned up a few times. The chain combines TRBV7-8 with TRBJ1-5; 8 positions agree with TRBD1. The CDR3 has 14 residues. The junction had 11 bases not matched to a gene; V was cut back by 5 bases and J by 11 bases. The germline V gene has CDR1 SGHVS and CDR2 FQNEAQ. The CDR3 DNA reads as TGTGCCAGCAGCCCGAGACAGGGGTCCGGGTCCCAGCATTTT. Translating it yields CASSPRQGSGSQHF.

There are a few counts of this clonotype. The CDR3 sequence is CASSLTLWGQGGTQYF. DNA for the CDR3: TGCGCCAGCAGCTTGACGCTTTGGGGACAGGGAGGGACCCAGTACTTC. The gene calls are TRBV5-1 and TRBJ2-1; 9 bases align to TRBD1. The better agreement between TRBJ2-5 and the DNA end casts doubt on the J call. Germline CDR1 and CDR2: SGHRS and YFSETQ. This CDR3 has 16 residues.

V and J are TRBV19 and TRBJ2-5; D gene ambiguous. V shed 1 base and J shed 1 base, with 7 bases lying between them. The CDR3 length is 14 residues. Per the germline V gene, CDR1 is LNHDA and CDR2 is SQIVND (reference sequence). CDR3 coding DNA: TGTGCCAGTAGTATAGCGTGGTCCCAAGAGACCCAGTACTTC. Translated: CASSIAWSQETQYF.